This entry describes one T cell receptor (beta chain). The antigen is not known. Two oligonucleotides, mixed equimolar, formed the beta constant-region primer covering TRBC1 and TRBC2. Four rounds of PCR amplified the ligated cDNA using nested alpha and beta constant-region primers plus SP2. TCRdb re-called the UMI-ligation and nested PCR reads through MiXCR, storing one row per CDR3 protein. The data contain around 140,000 distinct CDR3 sequences, roughly a fifth of them singletons. The CDR3 is made up of 17 amino acids. Germline values: CDR1 SGHVS, CDR2 FNYEAQ. Trimming took 5 bases from V and 2 from J; bases not matched to a gene: 10. This sample is drawn from a study of naive and memory T cell subsets. Study-wide points: Especially in CD8 cells, naive repertoires contained a few larger clonotypes, possibly CD45RA-re-expressing memory cells.

Separate alpha and beta amplification began at the second PCR step. Specimen: naive CD8+ T cells from blood. The rearrangement uses TRBV7-6 and TRBJ2-7; 12 positions agree with TRBD2. The TCR sequence derives from a human donor in good health. CDR3 sequence (DNA): TGTGCCAGCAGCCCCCAGACTAGCGGGAGTCTCCCCTACGAGCAGTACTTC. It specifies CASSPQTSGSLPYEQYF.